The 16 T cell receptor beta chains below come from one sample, sequenced in a study of blood T cell repertoires in COVID-19. TCRdb's table, derived via immunoSEQ multiplex PCR, lists solely in-frame clones and lacks some. The table shows about 140,000 clones, with approximately 86% occurring only once. Material for sequencing was peripheral blood. The receptors shown here come from a man in his 70s with acute or convalescent COVID-19.

J is TRBJ1-5 and V is TRBV12-5, with D tentatively TRBD1 (6 bases). V was shortened by 0 bases and J by 5 bases, with 14 bases between the two germline ends. CDR1 and CDR2 from the germline V gene are LGHNT and FRNRAP. The CDR3 spans 16 residues. The CDR3 DNA follows: TGTGCTAGTGGTTTGGTCCTCGGAGGGGGGGATCAGCCCCAGCATTTT. Translation gives CASGLVLGGGDQPQHF.

V usage is TRBV19 and J usage is TRBJ1-2, with 7 bases identical to TRBD1. The V gene end was trimmed by 3 bases and the J gene end by 4 bases; junction bases not matched to a gene: 2. This CDR3 region has 13 residues. Germline CDR1 and CDR2: LNHDA and SQIVND (reference sequence). CDR3 amino acids: CASSIGTVYGYTF. The CDR3 nucleotides are TGTGCCAGTAGTATTGGGACAGTCTATGGCTACACCTTC. Full variable domain (rest looked up from reference TRBV19 and TRBJ1-2): DGGITQSPKYLFRKEGQNVTLSCEQNLNHDAMYWYRQDPGQGLRLIYYSQIVNDFQKGDIAEGYSVSREKKESFPLTVTSAQKNPTAFYLCASSIGTVYGYTFGSGTRLTVV.

This rearrangement joins TRBV6-5 to TRBJ2-7; D possibly corresponds to TRBD2 (7 bases). The ends were cut back, 5 bases at V and 2 bases at J, with 16 bases in the middle. Germline V gene data show CDR1 as MNHEY and CDR2 as SVGAGI. The CDR3 is 15 residues long. The CDR3 sequence is CASSPVLGGAYEQYF. In DNA form, the CDR3 reads TGTGCCAGCAGTCCCGTTTTAGGGGGGGCCTACGAGCAGTACTTC.

V is TRBV9 and J is TRBJ2-7; the D gene is possibly TRBD1 (5 bases). Germline-derived CDR1 and CDR2 are SGDLS and YYNGEE. V lost 1 base and J lost 2, with 10 bases in between. This CDR3 has 14 amino acids. The CDR3 DNA sequence: TGTGCCAGCAGCGTATCCGACAGTACCTACGAGCAGTACTTC. Its protein is CASSVSDSTYEQYF.

This chain uses TRBV4-1 with TRBJ1-4; 7 bases are shared with TRBD1. The CDR3 is made up of 16 amino acids. CDR1 is MGHRA and CDR2 is YSYEKL in the germline V gene. The J segment lost 8 bases and the V segment lost 0 bases, leaving 9 bases of the junction unmatched. The CDR3 DNA sequence: TGCGCCAGCAGCCAAGATTTAAACAGGGGCGGCGAAAAACTGTTTTTT. Protein product: CASSQDLNRGGEKLFF.

The J gene is TRBJ2-7, the V gene TRBV11-2; 10 bases are a match to TRBD2. Per the germline V gene, CDR1 is SGHAT and CDR2 is FQNNGV. The CDR3 runs to 15 residues. V lost 4 bases, J lost 6 bases, and 9 bases stayed unmatched. The CDR3 coding sequence is TGTGCCAGCAGCTCCAGGTGGGCTAGCGGGAGCGAGCAGTACTTC. Its translation is CASSSRWASGSEQYF.

The chain combines TRBV28 with TRBJ2-1, with D maybe TRBD2 (5 bases). The V end was cut by 6 bases, the J end by 9 bases, with 12 bases between. CDR3 size: 12 residues. Germline-derived CDR1 and CDR2 are MDHEN and SYDVKM. The CDR3 region is CASSPPGSEQFF. CDR3 nucleotides: TGTGCCAGCAGCCCACCGGGGTCTGAGCAGTTCTTC.

The chain has TRBV5-1 and TRBJ2-5, with a tentative D call TRBD1 (6 bases). The CDR3 runs 13 residues. Between the trimmed V and J ends, which lost 3 bases and 5 bases, there was a span of 11 bases. CDR1 SGHRS and CDR2 YFSETQ come from the germline V gene. The CDR3 spells CASSYTGLETQYF. CDR3 bases: TGCGCCAGCAGCTACACAGGGCTGGAGACCCAGTACTTC. Looking up the rest from reference TRBV5-1 and TRBJ2-5 gives the full variable domain: KAGVTQTPRYLIKTRGQQVTLSCSPISGHRSVSWYQQTPGQGLQFLFEYFSETQRNKGNFPGRFSGRQFSNSRSEMNVSTLELGDSALYLCASSYTGLETQYFGPGTRLLVL.

The CDR3 region has the DNA TGTGCCAGCAGTTTAGACCAGCCAGGCGTAGATGAGCAGTTCTTC. Translated, it gives CASSLDQPGVDEQFF. The chain combines TRBV28 with TRBJ2-1, with no clear D. V lost 2 bases, J lost 8 bases, and 16 bases lay in between. The CDR3 is made up of 15 amino acids. Germline loops: CDR1 MDHEN, CDR2 SYDVKM.

The chain joins TRBV28 to TRBJ2-7; 7 nucleotides match TRBD1. CDR1 is MDHEN and CDR2 is SYDVKM in the germline V gene. This CDR3 is 14 amino acids long. Germline trimming cut 4 bases from V and 3 bases from J; bases unmatched to any gene: 6. The CDR3 sequence: CASSSGQPHYEQYF. As DNA, the CDR3 is TGTGCCAGCAGTTCGGGACAGCCACACTACGAGCAGTACTTC.

This chain joins TRBV7-9 and TRBJ1-1; the D is unclear. This CDR3 contains 13 residues. Germline V gene lookup returns CDR1 SEHNR and CDR2 FQNEAQ (reference sequence). Deletions cut 3 bases from V and 2 bases from J, with 7 bases between. The CDR3 nucleotides read TGTGCCAGCAGCTTTGGCGGTAACACTGAAGCTTTCTTT. This encodes CASSFGGNTEAFF.

This chain links TRBV9 with TRBJ1-2; no firm D call. In germline, CDR1 is SGDLS, CDR2 YYNGEE. Trimming stripped 0 bases from V and 8 bases from J, with 11 bases between. The CDR3 spans 13 residues. The CDR3 loop is CASSVGEARGYTF. The CDR3 DNA is TGTGCCAGCAGCGTAGGGGAGGCGAGGGGCTACACCTTC.

The chain links TRBV7-9 to TRBJ2-1; 12 positions match TRBD1. With 5 bases clipped from V and 13 bases from J, the junction kept 12 bases outside the gene matches. CDR1 SEHNR and CDR2 FQNEAQ come from the germline V gene (reference sequence). The CDR3 has 15 residues. DNA for the CDR3: TGTGCCAGCAGCCCCGAGGTGGGACAGGGGGCGGGCCAGTTCTTC. Translated: CASSPEVGQGAGQFF.

This chain connects TRBV5-4 to TRBJ2-1; TRBD2 matches at 15 bases. V lost 4 bases and J lost 3; bases outside the gene matches: 8. CDR3 length equals 18 residues. Germline CDR1 SGHNT, CDR2 YYREEE (reference sequence). The CDR3 here is CASSPGLAGGKNYNEQFF. The CDR3 region has the DNA TGTGCCAGCAGCCCGGGACTAGCGGGGGGTAAAAACTACAATGAGCAGTTCTTC.

This chain uses TRBV28 with TRBJ1-5, with 7 bases lining up with TRBD1. The V segment lost 3 bases and the J segment 3 bases; nucleotides outside the gene matches: 5. There are 15 residues in the CDR3. CDR1 is MDHEN, CDR2 SYDVKM, per germline. The CDR3 region is CASSFGQVNNQPQHF. CDR3 nucleotide sequence: TGTGCCAGCAGTTTTGGACAGGTTAACAATCAGCCCCAGCATTTT.

V is TRBV9 and J is TRBJ1-1, with a weak D call TRBD1 (6 bases). Germline loops: CDR1 SGDLS, CDR2 YYNGEE. Deletions cut 0 bases from V and 0 bases from J, with 12 bases between. The CDR3 covers 16 residues. The CDR3 DNA reads TGTGCCAGCAGCGTAGGCAGGGACACCCTGAACACTGAAGCTTTCTTT. Protein: CASSVGRDTLNTEAFF.